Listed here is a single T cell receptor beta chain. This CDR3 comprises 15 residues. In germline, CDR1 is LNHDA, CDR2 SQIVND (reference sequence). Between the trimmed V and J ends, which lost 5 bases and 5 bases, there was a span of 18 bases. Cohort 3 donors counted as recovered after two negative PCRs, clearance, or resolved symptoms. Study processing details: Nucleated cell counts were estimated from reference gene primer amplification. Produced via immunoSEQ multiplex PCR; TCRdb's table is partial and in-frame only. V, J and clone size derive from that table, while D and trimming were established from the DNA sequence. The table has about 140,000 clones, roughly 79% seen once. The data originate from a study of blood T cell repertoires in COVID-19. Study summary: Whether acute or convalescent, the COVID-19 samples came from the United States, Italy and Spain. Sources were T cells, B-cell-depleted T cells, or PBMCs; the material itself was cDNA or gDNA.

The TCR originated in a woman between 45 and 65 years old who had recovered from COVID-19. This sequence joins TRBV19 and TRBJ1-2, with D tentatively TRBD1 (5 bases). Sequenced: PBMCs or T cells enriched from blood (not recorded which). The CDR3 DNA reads TGTGCCAGTAGTCGGGCCGACAGCCTAGATTATGGCTACACCTTC. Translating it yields CASSRADSLDYGYTF.